These 32 T cell receptor beta chains share one sample of origin, sequenced in a study of regulatory T cells in long-lasting Graves disease. As for time point: newly diagnosed GD, antithyroid drugs for less than 3 months. PBMC RNA was the source of the TCR library. Library construction for TCR beta used iRepertoire HTBI primers and Arm-PCR of CDR3 regions. A single record per CDR3 protein comes from TCRdb applying MiXCR to the multiplex PCR reads. The table has over 350,000 distinct CDR3 sequences, about 14% seen once. These data also featured in a second study, about T cells in Graves' hyperthyroidism and ophthalmopathy.

Sample: peripheral blood mononuclear cells (PBMCs), taken at new diagnosis, from a patient treated with antithyroid drugs. These receptors were taken from a woman in her fifties or sixties with Graves disease.

There are a few counts of this clonotype. The chain links TRBV10-3 to TRBJ2-5; unclear D gene. Germline V gene sequence: CDR1 ENHRY, CDR2 SYGVKD. The V end was cut by 4 bases, the J end by 2 bases, with 5 bases between. CDR3 length equals 12 residues. The CDR3 is CAISGIQETQYF. The CDR3 DNA reads as TGTGCCATCAGTGGGATTCAAGAGACCCAGTACTTC.

The sample holds many counts of this clonotype. The CDR3 nucleotides read TGTGCCAGCAGCCCGAACCCATGGACAGGGGGCGGGTACGAGCAGTACTTC. Residues: CASSPNPWTGGGYEQYF. This chain joins TRBV13 and TRBJ2-7; 11 nucleotides agree with TRBD1. Germline assignment: CDR1 PRHDT and CDR2 FYEKMQ (reference sequence). With V trimmed by 5 bases and J by 4 bases, 13 bases remained unmatched. CDR3 length: 17 amino acids.

This clonotype was seen repeatedly, ten times or more. The chain combines TRBV30 with TRBJ1-5; tentative D call: TRBD1 (5 bases). Germline CDR1 is GTSNPN and CDR2 is SVGIG (reference sequence). This CDR3 has 11 amino acids. The CDR3 loop reads CGGGSNQPQHF. The CDR3 DNA reads as TGTGGTGGGGGAAGCAATCAGCCCCAGCATTTT.

This clonotype was seen repeatedly, ten times or more. The rearrangement links TRBV12-3 or TRBV12-4 to TRBJ2-5, with D possibly being TRBD1 (6 bases). V shed 6 bases and J shed 4 bases, with 9 bases lying between them. The CDR3 length is 12 residues. CDR3 sequence: CASRVRGETQYF. CDR3 nucleotides: TGTGCCAGCAGGGTCAGGGGAGAGACCCAGTACTTC.

This chain joins TRBV14 and TRBJ2-7, with D uncertain. The CDR3 is made up of 13 amino acids. V lost 1 base and J lost 5, with 9 bases in between. Germline loops: CDR1 SGHDN, CDR2 FVKESK. The CDR3 region is CASSQGTSHEQYF. Written as DNA, the CDR3 is TGTGCCAGCAGCCAAGGGACCAGCCACGAGCAGTACTTC.

In its sample, this clonotype was seen a few times. V is TRBV13 and J is TRBJ1-3; no firm D call. With 6 bases removed from V and 3 bases from J, the gap between germline ends came to 15 bases. The CDR3 loop spans 15 amino acids. Germline values: CDR1 PRHDT, CDR2 FYEKMQ (reference sequence). The CDR3 sequence: CASSSGENLGNTIYF. The CDR3 bases are TGTGCCAGCAGTTCCGGGGAAAACCTTGGAAACACCATATATTTT.

This clonotype was seen at least ten times. The chain employs TRBV7-9 and TRBJ2-3; D may correspond to TRBD1 or TRBD2 (5 bases each). CDR1 and CDR2 from the germline V gene are SEHNR and FQNEAQ (reference sequence). The CDR3 runs 17 residues. Trimming pared 5 bases from V and 2 bases from J, leaving 20 bases between. The CDR3 nucleotides read TGTGCCAGCAGCCCCCTACAGGCTAGCCCGTACACAGATACGCAGTATTTT. This sequence encodes CASSPLQASPYTDTQYF.

This clonotype occurred a few times. The chain recombines TRBV10-3 with TRBJ2-1, with 9 bases aligning to TRBD1. The CDR3 extends over 16 amino acids. With V trimmed by 0 bases and J by 3 bases, 3 bases remained unmatched. Per germline, CDR1 ENHRY and CDR2 SYGVKD. This CDR3 reads CAISESRQGGYNEQFF. Here the CDR3 DNA reads TGTGCCATCAGTGAGTCGAGACAGGGGGGCTACAATGAGCAGTTCTTC.

This clonotype was counted ten times or more. The chain recombines TRBV18 with TRBJ1-1, with unresolved D. V lost 0 bases to trimming and J lost 0 bases, with 8 bases between them. Germline CDR1 KGHSH, CDR2 LQKENI. The CDR3 is 15 residues long. The CDR3 sequence: CASSPPSILNTEAFF. CDR3 nucleotides: TGTGCCAGCTCACCACCGTCAATCCTGAACACTGAAGCTTTCTTT. Based on the CDR3 plus reference TRBV18 and TRBJ1-1, the full variable domain is NAGVMQNPRHLVRRRGQEARLRCSPMKGHSHVYWYRQLPEEGLKFMVYLQKENIIDESGMPKERFSAEFPKEGPSILRIQQVVRGDSAAYFCASSPPSILNTEAFFGQGTRLTVV.

The chain recombines TRBV10-2 with TRBJ1-3; D remains unclear. CDR3 length: 15 amino acids. V was pared by 1 base and J by 0 bases, with 7 bases between. Germline CDR1 is WSHSY and CDR2 is SAAADI. The CDR3 DNA is TGCGCCAGCAGTGAGTTGGGCAACTCTGGAAACACCATATATTTT. It translates to CASSELGNSGNTIYF.

This clonotype was recorded at least ten times. This chain joins TRBV28 and TRBJ2-2; unclear D gene. The V end lost 5 bases, the J end lost 6 bases, and 7 bases lay between the germline ends. Looked up from germline, CDR1 is MDHEN and CDR2 is SYDVKM. This CDR3 contains 12 residues. CDR3 region: CASSLNSGELFF. The DNA for the CDR3 is TGTGCCAGCAGTCTCAATTCCGGGGAGCTGTTTTTT.

The chain couples TRBV6-1 to TRBJ1-3; D unresolved. The germline gives CDR1 MNHNS, CDR2 SASEGT. CDR3 length equals 15 residues. The V end lost 0 bases, the J end lost 0 bases, and 6 bases lay between the germline ends. CDR3 sequence: CASSEATYSGNTIYF. CDR3 coding DNA: TGTGCCAGCAGTGAAGCGACCTACTCTGGAAACACCATATATTTT.

The table lists this clonotype with many counts. V usage is TRBV4-1 and J usage is TRBJ1-5; D might be TRBD1 (5 bases). The germline V gene encodes CDR1 MGHRA and CDR2 YSYEKL. The CDR3 extends over 13 amino acids. With 6 bases removed from V and 3 bases from J, the gap between germline ends came to 9 bases. Here the CDR3 DNA reads TGCGCCAGCAGTTGGGGGTTCAATCAGCCCCAGCATTTT. Translation: CASSWGFNQPQHF.

This clonotype was counted ten times or more. J is TRBJ2-1 and V is TRBV2; TRBD1 might be the D (6 bases). Per germline, CDR1 SNHLY and CDR2 FYNNEI. The CDR3 spans 13 residues. Trimming stripped 10 bases from V and 5 bases from J, with 15 bases between. CDR3 protein: CATNRVIHNEQFF. DNA for the CDR3: TGTGCCACTAACAGGGTGATACACAATGAGCAGTTCTTC.

The sample holds many counts of this clonotype. The chain couples TRBV3-1 to TRBJ2-1; TRBD2 matches at 10 bases. Losses at the gene ends were 0 bases for V and 3 bases for J; bases not matched to a gene: 5. Germline CDR1 and CDR2: LGHDT and YNNKEL (reference sequence). CDR3 length: 17 amino acids. The DNA of the CDR3 is TGTGCCAGCAGCCAAGACCGGGGGACTAGCGTCTACAATGAGCAGTTCTTC. Translating gives CASSQDRGTSVYNEQFF.

This clonotype was seen more than once but under ten times. The genes are TRBV20-1 and TRBJ2-1; 7 bases agree with TRBD2. Germline CDR1 is DFQATT and CDR2 is SNEGSKA (reference sequence). Germline trimming cut 3 bases from V and 2 bases from J; bases unmatched to any gene: 10. The CDR3 contains 16 residues. The CDR3 here is CSASGGRGAPYNEQFF. Here the CDR3 DNA reads TGCAGTGCTAGCGGGGGGAGAGGGGCCCCCTACAATGAGCAGTTCTTC.

As concerns this clonotype: A much bigger clone sits one base away, suggesting this may be a read error. The chain carries TRBV2 and TRBJ2-5; the D is unclear. The CDR3 loop spans 11 amino acids. V was clipped by 3 bases and J by 11 bases, with 10 bases between them. Germline-derived CDR1 and CDR2 are SNHLY and FYNNEI. CDR3 nucleotides: TGTGCCAGCAGTGACGGTCTTAAGCAGTACTTC. It encodes CASSDGLKQYF.

This clonotype was seen repeatedly, ten times or more. CDR3 DNA: TGTGCCAGCAGCTACTACACAGGGGGGGGGTACCAAGAGACCCAGTACTTC. Translated: CASSYYTGGGYQETQYF. The rearrangement uses TRBV7-8 and TRBJ2-5; maybe TRBD1 (8 bases). Looked up from germline, CDR1 is SGHVS and CDR2 is FQNEAQ. V lost 4 bases to trimming and J lost 0 bases, with 18 bases between them. This CDR3 region has 17 residues. The variable domain in full, completed from reference TRBV7-8 and TRBJ2-5, reads GAGVSQSPRYKVAKRGQDVALRCDPISGHVSLFWYQQALGQGPEFLTYFQNEAQLDKSGLPSDRFFAERPEGSVSTLKIQRTQQEDSAVYLCASSYYTGGGYQETQYFGPGTRLLVL.

Concerning this clonotype: A much larger clone lies one base from this, so it may be a read error. The chain uses TRBV3-1 and TRBJ2-7; the D is unclear. This CDR3 is 12 amino acids long. Per the germline V gene, CDR1 is LGHDT and CDR2 is YNNKEL (reference sequence). DNA for the CDR3: TGTGCCAGCAGCTTGGCCCCATCCGAGAAGTACTTC. This encodes CASSLAPSEKYF.

This clonotype was detected many times. J is TRBJ2-3 and V is TRBV5-1; D is unresolved. The germline V gene encodes CDR1 SGHRS and CDR2 YFSETQ. The V gene lost 3 bases and the J gene lost 0 bases, with 17 bases spanning the gap. The CDR3 runs 17 residues. The CDR3, as DNA: TGCGCCAGCAGCTCGTCAAAAGTGGCGGTTAGCACAGATACGCAGTATTTT. This gives the protein CASSSSKVAVSTDTQYF.

This clonotype was counted at least ten times. V and J are TRBV28 and TRBJ1-5, with D perhaps matching TRBD1 (5 bases). This CDR3 region has 15 residues. Germline V gene data show CDR1 as MDHEN and CDR2 as SYDVKM. Deletions cut 3 bases from V and 1 base from J, with 10 bases between. CDR3 bases: TGTGCCAGCAGTTTTCATGGGGCGAGCAATCAGCCCCAGCATTTT. Encoded protein: CASSFHGASNQPQHF.

In its sample, this clonotype was seen a few times. Germline is not matched at one junction end, which may reflect a read error. The CDR3 loop reads CASSQERLADPFEQYF. The CDR3 coding sequence is TGCGCCAGCAGCCAAGAACGACTAGCGGATCCTTTCGAGCAGTACTTC. This chain links TRBV7-9 with TRBJ2-7, with 9 bases identical to TRBD2. Germline V lookup: CDR1 SEHNR, CDR2 FQNEAQ (reference sequence). The CDR3 extends over 16 amino acids.

This clonotype was observed at least ten times. The CDR3: CSARPPTGYNEQFF. CDR3 in DNA: TGCAGTGCTAGACCGCCGACGGGCTACAATGAGCAGTTCTTC. The V call is TRBV20-1, the J call TRBJ2-1, with no clear D. Trimming stripped 2 bases from V and 3 bases from J, with 11 bases between. The CDR3 runs 14 residues. Germline loops: CDR1 DFQATT, CDR2 SNEGSKA (reference sequence).

V usage is TRBV13 and J usage is TRBJ1-2; D is uncertain. The CDR3 totals 15 residues. Trimming removed 7 bases at V and 3 bases at J, with 18 bases between. The germline V gene encodes CDR1 PRHDT and CDR2 FYEKMQ (reference sequence). The CDR3 DNA reads TGTGCCAGCACCTTTCGGGAGAACTCGTACTATGGCTACACCTTC. Amino acids: CASTFRENSYYGYTF.

This clonotype has only a few counts. J is TRBJ2-1 and V is TRBV7-8; D could derive from TRBD1 or TRBD2 (5 bases each). The length of the CDR3 is 14 residues. Trimming removed 4 bases from V and 9 bases from J, with 16 bases in between. Germline V CDR1 and CDR2: SGHVS, FQNEAQ. CDR3 protein: CASSYRWGYGEQFF. CDR3 nucleotides: TGTGCCAGCAGCTACCGCTGGGGGTATGGTGAGCAGTTCTTC.

Only a few counts were recorded for this clonotype. The gene calls are TRBV5-5 and TRBJ1-4; D is possibly TRBD1 (6 bases). Germline lookup yields CDR1 SGHKS and CDR2 YYEKEE (reference sequence). The CDR3 length is 15 residues. The V end lost 3 bases, the J end lost 4 bases, and 13 bases lay between the germline ends. Here the CDR3 DNA reads TGTGCCAGCAGCTCTTCACAGGGACTTAATGAAAAACTGTTTTTT. Protein product: CASSSSQGLNEKLFF.

The V gene is TRBV7-8, the J gene TRBJ1-4; possibly TRBD1 for D (5 bases). Per germline, CDR1 SGHVS and CDR2 FQNEAQ. Trimming took 8 bases from V and 0 from J, leaving 16 bases between them. There are 16 residues in the CDR3. The CDR3 spells CASGRQMFATNEKLFF. The CDR3, as DNA: TGTGCCAGCGGCAGACAGATGTTTGCAACTAATGAAAAACTGTTTTTT.

In its sample, this clonotype was seen many times. The CDR3 spells CASSEADRVEAFF. CDR3 coding DNA: TGTGCCAGCAGTGAAGCGGACAGAGTTGAAGCTTTCTTT. The V and J genes are TRBV6-1 and TRBJ1-1, with D possibly matching TRBD1 (6 bases). Germline V gene sequence: CDR1 MNHNS, CDR2 SASEGT. Deletions cut 0 bases from V and 7 bases from J, with 9 bases between. The length of the CDR3 is 13 residues.

This clonotype was picked up many times. The chain employs TRBV28 and TRBJ2-3, with no clear D. Trimming took off 3 bases at V and 1 base at J, with 11 bases between the two ends. Germline CDR1 reads MDHEN; CDR2 reads SYDVKM. The CDR3 has 15 residues. CDR3 protein: CASSFLSVGTDTQYF. The CDR3 DNA reads as TGTGCCAGCAGTTTTCTCTCGGTCGGCACAGATACGCAGTATTTT.

This chain links TRBV9 with TRBJ2-3; D possibly corresponds to TRBD1 (6 bases). Germline values: CDR1 SGDLS, CDR2 YYNGEE. This CDR3 has 15 amino acids. The V gene lost 2 bases and the J gene lost 6 bases, with 16 bases spanning the gap. For the CDR3, the DNA is TGTGCCAGCAGCGTTGAGACAGGCCAAGGGGATACGCAGTATTTT. Amino acid sequence: CASSVETGQGDTQYF.

In its sample, this clonotype was seen once. The chain carries TRBV29-1 and TRBJ2-1; 9 bases align to TRBD1. V gave up 4 bases and J gave up 1 base; unmatched junction bases: 8. Germline V gene data show CDR1 as SQVTM and CDR2 as ANQGSEA. The CDR3 is 16 amino acids. Written as DNA, the CDR3 is TGCAGCGTTGTTGGGACAGGGTCGGATTCCTACAATGAGCAGTTCTTC. It codes for CSVVGTGSDSYNEQFF.

This clonotype was seen only a few times. The rearrangement joins TRBV3-1 to TRBJ1-6; unclear D gene. The CDR3 loop spans 15 amino acids. The V gene's germline CDR1 is LGHDT and CDR2 YNNKEL (reference sequence). Deletions cut 1 base from V and 7 bases from J, with 11 bases between. The CDR3 DNA sequence: TGTGCCAGCAGCCAAGCGAGGCAGGCCAATTCACCCCTCCACTTT. Translation gives CASSQARQANSPLHF.